This entry lists 29 T cell receptor beta chains sequenced from one sample in a study of blood T cells in healthy people across ages (dated by TCRdb to the mid-2010s). Libraries came from 5' RACE. The sequencer was an Illumina HiSeq 2500. A second PCR of roughly 6 to 11 cycles was run with a J-beta primer mix and a sample-barcoded 5' primer. Through fastp at Q25 and MiXCR, TCRdb rebuilt clones from the public reads, retaining in-frame beta chains. Every CDR3 protein is listed once, alongside the most common genes and DNA of its rows. The sample table shows over a million distinct CDR3 sequences, and approximately 43% are seen once. Together, the top ten hold approximately 4.1% of the sample. The sequencing input was blood. The receptors stem from a woman between 18 and 29 years old in good health.

The rearrangement uses TRBV7-9 and TRBJ2-4, with D perhaps TRBD2 (5 bases). The J call is uncertain, as TRBJ2-7 better fits the DNA end. CDR1 is SEHNR, CDR2 FQNEAQ, per germline (reference sequence). This CDR3 region has 15 residues. CDR3 loop: CASSRSAVMFAEQYF. The CDR3, as DNA: TGTGCCAGCAGCCGCTCAGCGGTAATGTTCGCCGAGCAGTACTTC.

The CDR3, as DNA: TGTGCCAGCAGTCTGGATACCGCTCGTCTCGAGACCCAGTACTTC. Translation: CASSLDTARLETQYF. V is TRBV28 and J is TRBJ2-5, with no clear D. Germline V gene lookup returns CDR1 MDHEN and CDR2 SYDVKM. Deletions cut 5 bases from V and 5 bases from J, with 18 bases between. CDR3 length: 15 residues. Full variable domain (missing parts from reference TRBV28 and TRBJ2-5): DVKVTQSSRYLVKRTGEKVFLECVQDMDHENMFWYRQDPGLGLRLIYFSYDVKMKEKGDIPEGYSVSREKKERFSLILESASTNQTSMYLCASSLDTARLETQYFGPGTRLLVL.

In this sample, this clonotype turned up a few times. This rearrangement joins TRBV20-1 to TRBJ1-2; a weak D match, TRBD1 (6 bases). Germline-derived CDR1 and CDR2 are DFQATT and SNEGSKA (reference sequence). V was clipped by 5 bases and J by 6 bases, with 16 bases between them. This CDR3 has 13 amino acids. The CDR3 DNA reads TGCAGTGCTTCACAGGGCCGAGTCGATGGCTACACCTTC. Amino acids: CSASQGRVDGYTF.

The chain joins TRBV6-2 or TRBV6-3 to TRBJ1-1; no clear D. The CDR3 has 14 amino acids. V dropped 6 bases and J dropped 0 bases, with 11 bases sitting between them. In germline, CDR1 is MNHEY, CDR2 SVGEGT. The CDR3 loop reads CASSREPLNTEAFF. The CDR3 DNA reads TGTGCCAGCAGCCGGGAGCCGTTGAACACTGAAGCTTTCTTT.

The gene calls are TRBV5-1 and TRBJ2-7; D is possibly TRBD1 or TRBD2 (5 bases each). The CDR3 extends over 16 amino acids. V lost 0 bases to trimming and J lost 0 bases, with 13 bases between them. Germline V gene sequence: CDR1 SGHRS, CDR2 YFSETQ. The DNA for the CDR3 is TGCGCCAGCAGCTTGGACGGGACGGTTTACTCCTACGAGCAGTACTTC. Translating gives CASSLDGTVYSYEQYF.

The chain couples TRBV28 to TRBJ2-3; TRBD2 aligns across 8 bases. Germline lookup yields CDR1 MDHEN and CDR2 SYDVKM. Germline trimming cut 1 base from V and 4 bases from J; bases unmatched to any gene: 10. The CDR3 extends over 17 amino acids. This CDR3 reads CASSLYPGVAGSDTQYF. CDR3 nucleotides: TGTGCCAGCAGTTTATACCCGGGGGTAGCGGGATCAGATACGCAGTATTTT.

This rearrangement joins TRBV18 to TRBJ2-7; D gene unclear. V was cut by 3 bases and J by 7 bases, with 10 bases left in between. Germline values: CDR1 KGHSH, CDR2 LQKENI. The CDR3 totals 12 residues. The CDR3 sequence is CASSPLLEEQYF. The CDR3 region has the DNA TGTGCCAGCTCACCCCTCCTGGAGGAGCAGTACTTC.

The genes are TRBV28 and TRBJ2-7; tentative D call: TRBD1 (7 bases). The CDR3 is made up of 18 amino acids. The V gene's germline CDR1 is MDHEN and CDR2 SYDVKM. V lost 3 bases and J lost 5, with 26 bases in between. The CDR3 sequence is CASSFPSLSQGRLDEQYF. The CDR3 nucleotides are TGTGCCAGCAGTTTTCCCTCCCTTTCACAGGGGAGGCTGGACGAGCAGTACTTC.

The chain carries TRBV27 and TRBJ1-1, with 7 bases identical to TRBD1. The CDR3 has 14 amino acids. V trimming: 6 bases; J trimming: 5 bases; junction bases outside the gene matches: 9. Germline CDR1 is MNHEY and CDR2 is SMNVEV (reference sequence). Here the CDR3 reads CASRAGGPGTEAFF. DNA of the CDR3: TGTGCCAGCAGGGCAGGGGGGCCGGGGACTGAAGCTTTCTTT.

CDR3 nucleotide sequence: TGCGCCAGCAGCCCGACGGGAGTTTTTTATGAGCAGTTCTTC. This codes for CASSPTGVFYEQFF. The rearrangement uses TRBV4-1 and TRBJ2-1; TRBD2 is a possible D gene (6 bases). Germline loops: CDR1 MGHRA, CDR2 YSYEKL. There are 14 residues in the CDR3. V dropped 4 bases and J dropped 8 bases, with 15 bases sitting between them.

This clonotype was detected only a few times. V is TRBV28 and J is TRBJ2-3; a weak D match, TRBD1 (6 bases). The CDR3 sequence is 16 residues long. Germline V gene lookup returns CDR1 MDHEN and CDR2 SYDVKM. V lost 2 bases and J 2 bases, leaving 14 bases between the germline ends. This CDR3 is CASSLTGGQTTDTQYF. The CDR3 coding sequence is TGTGCCAGCAGTTTAACTGGGGGCCAGACCACAGATACGCAGTATTTT.

The chain employs TRBV18 and TRBJ2-7, with 7 bases aligning to TRBD1. After removal of 5 bases from V and 2 bases from J, the junction contained 6 bases not matched to a gene. Germline V CDR1 and CDR2: KGHSH, LQKENI. The length of the CDR3 is 14 residues. The CDR3 sequence is CASSYGQETYEQYF. The DNA of the CDR3 is TGTGCCAGCTCATACGGACAGGAGACCTACGAGCAGTACTTC.

V gene TRBV16 combines with J gene TRBJ2-7, with D perhaps matching TRBD1 (6 bases). The CDR3 extends over 14 amino acids. Trimming removed 4 bases at V and 5 bases at J, with 15 bases between. Per germline, CDR1 KGHSY and CDR2 FQNENV. CDR3 sequence (DNA): TGTGCCAGCAGCCTAAACACAGGGTTTGACGAGCAGTACTTC. It translates to CASSLNTGFDEQYF.

The chain has TRBV7-9 and TRBJ1-4; TRBD1 is a possible D gene (6 bases). V was cut by 5 bases and J by 8 bases, with 18 bases left in between. This CDR3 has 15 residues. Looked up from germline, CDR1 is SEHNR and CDR2 is FQNEAQ (reference sequence). CDR3 loop: CASSPQDSREEKLFF. The CDR3 coding sequence is TGTGCCAGCAGCCCCCAGGACAGCAGGGAAGAAAAACTGTTTTTT.

J is TRBJ2-5 and V is TRBV7-2; 12 positions agree with TRBD2. The germline V gene encodes CDR1 SGHTA and CDR2 FQGNSA. The length of the CDR3 is 15 residues. V lost 5 bases to trimming and J lost 11 bases; unmatched junction nucleotides: 12. CDR3 in DNA: TGTGCCAGCAGCGGAGGGCTAGCGGGGGGGTTAAAGCAGTACTTC. Its translation: CASSGGLAGGLKQYF. Together with reference TRBV7-2 and TRBJ2-5, the CDR3 gives the full variable domain: GAGVSQSPSNKVTEKGKDVELRCDPISGHTALYWYRQSLGQGLEFLIYFQGNSAPDKSGLPSDRFSAERTGGSVSTLTIQRTQQEDSAVYLCASSGGLAGGLKQYFGPGTRLLVL.

The V and J genes are TRBV7-9 and TRBJ2-3, with 11 bases identical to TRBD2. Germline lookup yields CDR1 SEHNR and CDR2 FQNEAQ (reference sequence). This CDR3 region has 17 residues. Losses at the gene ends were 4 bases for V and 4 bases for J; bases not matched to a gene: 10. CDR3 DNA sequence: TGTGCCAGCAGCTCCCGAACTAGCGGGAGTTACCCAGATACGCAGTATTTT. This gives the protein CASSSRTSGSYPDTQYF. Full variable domain (outside the CDR3, taken from reference TRBV7-9 and TRBJ2-3): DTGVSQNPRHKITKRGQNVTFRCDPISEHNRLYWYRQTLGQGPEFLTYFQNEAQLEKSRLLSDRFSAERPKGSFSTLEIQRTEQGDSAMYLCASSSRTSGSYPDTQYFGPGTRLTVL.

V and J are TRBV3-1 and TRBJ1-2; 7 bases align to TRBD1. The germline CDR1 and CDR2 sequences are LGHDT and YNNKEL (reference sequence). Trimming at V came to 3 bases and at J to 3 bases, leaving 7 bases not matched to a gene. The CDR3 spans 15 residues. Here the CDR3 reads CASSHPTGRDYGYTF. The DNA of the CDR3 is TGTGCCAGCAGCCACCCGACAGGGCGCGACTATGGCTACACCTTC.

In its sample, this clonotype was seen a few times. A single base separates this from a much larger clone, so it may be a read error. This rearrangement joins TRBV20-1 to TRBJ2-5; 11 nucleotides match TRBD2. The closer fit of TRBJ2-7 to the DNA end suggests the J call may be wrong. The germline CDR1 and CDR2 sequences are DFQATT and SNEGSKA (reference sequence). The CDR3 runs 14 residues. The CDR3 is CSARDTSGGYEQYF. The CDR3 DNA reads as TGCAGTGCTAGAGATACTAGCGGGGGTTACGAGCAGTACTTC.

The V and J genes are TRBV5-1 and TRBJ1-2, with D possibly TRBD1 on 5 matching bases. Per germline, CDR1 SGHRS and CDR2 YFSETQ. This CDR3 comprises 14 residues. V was clipped by 3 bases and J by 6 bases, with 15 bases between them. The CDR3 is CASSSWGNLDGYTF. The CDR3 DNA is TGCGCCAGCAGCTCTTGGGGGAATTTGGATGGCTACACCTTC.

The chain couples TRBV5-1 to TRBJ1-1; D ambiguous. The V gene lost 4 bases and the J gene lost 1 base, with 26 bases spanning the gap. The length of the CDR3 is 19 residues. Germline-derived CDR1 and CDR2 are SGHRS and YFSETQ. The CDR3 reads CASSIETMQSPLQNTEAFF. DNA for the CDR3: TGCGCCAGCAGCATTGAAACGATGCAGTCCCCTCTACAGAACACTGAAGCTTTCTTT.

This clonotype appeared a few times. The V and J genes are TRBV5-1 and TRBJ2-7; D unresolved. CDR3 size: 15 residues. CDR1 is SGHRS, CDR2 YFSETQ, per germline. V was clipped by 0 bases and J by 0 bases, with 10 bases between them. CDR3 nucleotides: TGCGCCAGCAGCTTGGGGCATATGAGCTCCTACGAGCAGTACTTC. It specifies CASSLGHMSSYEQYF.

The rearrangement joins TRBV19 to TRBJ2-1; D may correspond to TRBD1 or TRBD2 (5 bases each). Germline CDR1 is LNHDA and CDR2 is SQIVND (reference sequence). The CDR3 spans 15 residues. Trimming took 4 bases from V and 3 from J, leaving 13 bases between them. CDR3 region: CASSTEGQIYNEQFF. CDR3 sequence (DNA): TGTGCCAGTAGTACCGAGGGGCAGATCTACAATGAGCAGTTCTTC.

The table lists this clonotype with a few counts. The chain couples TRBV12-3 or TRBV12-4 to TRBJ2-7; perhaps TRBD1 as D (6 bases). This CDR3 has 14 amino acids. V lost 2 bases and J lost 4, with 12 bases in between. This chain's CDR3 is CASSLSGALYEQYF. The CDR3, as DNA: TGTGCCAGCAGTTTATCAGGGGCCCTATACGAGCAGTACTTC.

The chain couples TRBV27 to TRBJ2-3; 11 bases are shared with TRBD2. V trimming: 10 bases; J trimming: 5 bases; junction bases outside the gene matches: 5. The CDR3 extends over 13 amino acids. The germline V gene encodes CDR1 MNHEY and CDR2 SMNVEV (reference sequence). This chain's CDR3 is CATSGRLEDTQYF. The CDR3 nucleotides are TGTGCCACTAGCGGGAGGCTCGAAGATACGCAGTATTTT.

This clonotype has a count of ten or more. This rearrangement joins TRBV3-1 to TRBJ1-2, with D unresolved. Germline loops: CDR1 LGHDT, CDR2 YNNKEL (reference sequence). The V and J ends lost 2 bases and 6 bases respectively, with 13 bases between them. The CDR3 runs 14 residues. The CDR3 coding sequence is TGTGCCAGCAGCCAATGGTCCCTCACGGATGGCTACACCTTC. Translation: CASSQWSLTDGYTF.

The gene calls are TRBV20-1 and TRBJ1-1; the match to TRBD1 covers 7 bases. The CDR3 is 12 amino acids. Germline V gene lookup returns CDR1 DFQATT and CDR2 SNEGSKA (reference sequence). V gave up 5 bases and J gave up 4 bases; unmatched junction bases: 4. CDR3 coding DNA: TGCAGTGCTCAAAGACAGGGCACTGAAGCTTTCTTT. Residues: CSAQRQGTEAFF.

In this sample, this clonotype turned up a few times. The V gene is TRBV11-2, the J gene TRBJ2-5, with unresolved D. V lost 0 bases, J lost 2 bases, and 7 bases lay in between. Per the germline V gene, CDR1 is SGHAT and CDR2 is FQNNGV. The CDR3 contains 14 residues. The CDR3 bases are TGTGCCAGCAGCTTAGAACAGACTCAAGAGACCCAGTACTTC. It codes for CASSLEQTQETQYF.

This clonotype appeared a single time. The chain uses TRBV11-1 and TRBJ2-5, with 9 bases lining up with TRBD2. The CDR3 has 17 amino acids. Germline assignment: CDR1 SGHAT and CDR2 FQDESV (reference sequence). J was trimmed by 5 bases and V by 5 bases; bases with no gene match: 15. In DNA, the CDR3 is TGTGCCAGCAGCACTCCCTGGTCGGGACTAGCTAGGGAGACCCAGTACTTC. As protein: CASSTPWSGLARETQYF.

This chain connects TRBV10-3 to TRBJ1-2; D is ambiguous. Trimming shortened V by 3 bases and J by 4 bases, and 9 bases separated the two germline ends. Germline CDR1 reads ENHRY; CDR2 reads SYGVKD. This CDR3 is 13 amino acids long. CDR3 nucleotide sequence: TGTGCCATCAGTGACGGCCCGATCTATGGCTACACCTTC. Residues: CAISDGPIYGYTF.